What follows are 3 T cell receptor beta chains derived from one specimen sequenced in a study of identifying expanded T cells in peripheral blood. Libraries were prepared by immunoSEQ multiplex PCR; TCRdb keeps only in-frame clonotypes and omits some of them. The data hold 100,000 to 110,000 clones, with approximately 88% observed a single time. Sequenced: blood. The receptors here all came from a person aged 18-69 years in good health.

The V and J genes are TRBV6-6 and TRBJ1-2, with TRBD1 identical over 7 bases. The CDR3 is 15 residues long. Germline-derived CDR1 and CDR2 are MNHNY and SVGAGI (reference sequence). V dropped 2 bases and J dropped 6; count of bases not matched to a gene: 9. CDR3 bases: TGTGCCAGCAGTTACCGAGGGGGCTCTGGGAATGGCTACACCTTC. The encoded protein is CASSYRGGSGNGYTF.

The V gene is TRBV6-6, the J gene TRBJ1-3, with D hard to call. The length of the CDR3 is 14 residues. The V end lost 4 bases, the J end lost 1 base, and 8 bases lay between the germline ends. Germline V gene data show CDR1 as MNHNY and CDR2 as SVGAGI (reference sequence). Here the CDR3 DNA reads TGTGCCAGCAGTTCTGCGGGGTCTGGAAACACCATATATTTT. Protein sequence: CASSSAGSGNTIYF.

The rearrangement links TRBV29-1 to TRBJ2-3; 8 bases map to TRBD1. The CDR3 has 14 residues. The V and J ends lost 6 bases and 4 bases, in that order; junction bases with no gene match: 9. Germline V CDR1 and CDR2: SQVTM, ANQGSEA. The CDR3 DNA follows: TGCAGCGTAGTAGACAGGGGTCGGGCAGATACGCAGTATTTT. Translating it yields CSVVDRGRADTQYF.